This TCR beta chain was found in a study of cytomegalovirus exposure and HLA in healthy donors. General study results and limits: An assumption of roughly uniform sequencing depth across donors underlay the presence/absence analyses.

PCR used 60 Vbeta primers and 13 Jbeta primers. Libraries were prepared by immunoSEQ multiplex PCR; TCRdb keeps only in-frame clonotypes and omits some of them. The sample includes around 100,000 clones, around two thirds of them seen just once. To note about this clone: What it recognizes is unknown.

This CDR3 is built from 14 residues. Germline CDR1 and CDR2: SSHAT and FNYEAQ (reference sequence). With V trimmed by 1 base and J by 6 bases, 4 bases remained unmatched. The chain combines TRBV7-7 with TRBJ2-7, with TRBD1 matching over 9 bases. This clonotype originated in a woman between 45 and 65 years old in good health and CMV-seronegative. The sequenced sample was PBMCs. The CDR3 nucleotides are TGTGCCAGCAGCTTAGACAGGGGGCTATCCGAGCAGTACTTC. Its protein product is CASSLDRGLSEQYF.